This T cell receptor (beta chain) was identified during a study of blood T cell repertoires in COVID-19. Study as a whole: Sources were T cells, B-cell-depleted T cells, or PBMCs; the material itself was cDNA or gDNA.

Original analysis: Reference gene primer amplification yielded estimated nucleated cell counts. Only in-frame clones appear in the TCRdb table, and some are missing; sequencing was by immunoSEQ multiplex PCR. Clone size and V and J calls were adopted from that table, with D and trimming inferred from the DNA. The sample has under 150,000 clones; more than 75% are singletons. The CDR3 has 16 amino acids. The germline V gene has CDR1 KGHSH and CDR2 LQKENI. V lost 5 bases, J lost 1 base, and 17 bases lay in between. The chain uses TRBV18 and TRBJ1-1; tentative D call: TRBD1 (6 bases). Sequenced: peripheral blood. The TCR sequence derives from a woman in her 40s with acute or convalescent COVID-19. The CDR3 DNA sequence: TGTGCCAGCTCAAAGCAGGGGCCTGCGGGGAACACTGAAGCTTTCTTT. This codes for CASSKQGPAGNTEAFF. Supplemented by reference TRBV18 and TRBJ1-1, the full variable domain reads NAGVMQNPRHLVRRRGQEARLRCSPMKGHSHVYWYRQLPEEGLKFMVYLQKENIIDESGMPKERFSAEFPKEGPSILRIQQVVRGDSAAYFCASSKQGPAGNTEAFFGQGTRLTVV.